Listed below are T cell receptor beta chains from one sample, sequenced in a study of T cell repertoires in cytomegalovirus infection. TCRdb ran MiXCR on the reads and lists one entry per CDR3 protein. Altogether about 50,000 distinct CDR3 sequences are present, about 19% being singletons, with the ten largest covering just under 80%. These TCRs are of unknown antigen specificity. The source was CD8+ T cells from cultured PBMCs, collected from culture after CMV antigen stimulation. These receptors originate from a human donor in good health (CMV status not recorded). Some clones in this sample may be carry-over from other donors' samples. CDR3s include the opening cysteine and the closing phenylalanine or tryptophan.

v_call	j_call	cdr3_aa
TRBV7-2	TRBJ2-7	CASSLDAGGREQYF
TRBV12-3/TRBV12-4	TRBJ1-5	CASSFWGNQPQHF
TRBV12-3/TRBV12-4	TRBJ1-2	CASSLASGYGYTF
TRBV5-1	TRBJ2-5	CASSPRTPSQETQYF
TRBV27	TRBJ1-2	CASSLFGNYGYTF
TRBV12-3/TRBV12-4	TRBJ2-6	CASSLSSGANVLTF
TRBV6-2/TRBV6-3	TRBJ1-2	CASSSYVPLGYTF
TRBV6-1	TRBJ2-2	CASSSDRGNTGELFF
TRBV4-2	TRBJ2-7	CASSQARQGAYEQYF
TRBV19	TRBJ2-7	CASSPSGVGGNYEQYF
TRBV5-6	TRBJ1-3	CASSLLNTIYF
TRBV7-3	TRBJ1-1	CASSLTLRGEAFF
TRBV4-2	TRBJ2-1	CASSGDLPRLAGVVEQFF
TRBV27	TRBJ2-3	CASSPRGSTDTQYF
TRBV7-2	TRBJ2-1	CASSPEYNEQFF
TRBV12-3/TRBV12-4	TRBJ1-6	CASSEGGTAYNSPLHF
TRBV29-1	TRBJ1-1	CSVGPRDTEAFF
TRBV6-5	TRBJ2-5	CASSYKGLAGGETQYF
TRBV7-8	TRBJ1-2	CASSWSGTNYGYTF
TRBV12-3/TRBV12-4	TRBJ2-7	CASSATGSYEQYF
TRBV5-1	TRBJ1-2	CASSLNRDGYTF
TRBV7-8	TRBJ1-2	CASSLRSGSTGYTF
TRBV6-5	TRBJ2-1	CASQMLSQHDEQFF
TRBV7-2	TRBJ2-7	CASSLVGEISYEQYF
TRBV7-9	TRBJ1-5	CASSQGGVGNQPQHF